This T cell receptor beta chain derives from a study of blood T cell repertoires in COVID-19 (dated by TCRdb to about 2020). For the study in its entirety: Collaborator samples came from the United States, Italy and Spain and covered acute and convalescent phases of COVID-19. The material from the prospective study consisted of cDNA or gDNA derived from T cells, B-cell-depleted T cells, or PBMCs. Samples came from the ongoing ImmuneRACE study (first 160 participants) plus 1,254 subjects from 6 global collaborators. Sample metadata almost always included a de-identified subject ID, COVID-19 status, age in years and sex. The repertoires were made available in a free public database intended to serve as a resource for research on the immune response to SARS-CoV-2. The dataset comprised deeply sampled blood TCRbeta repertoires from subjects exposed to, actively infected with, or recovered from COVID-19. Where available, HLA class I and class II types were taken from metadata supplied by the sample provider and were not determined by assay-based typing. Summary of the overall study and its limitations: The quantity of clinical and demographic metadata differed by source and by participant and was supplied without curation.

In the case of this clone: Its antigen has not been determined. No base-level quality is on record; no much larger clone is a single base apart.

V is pruned by 8 bases and J by 7 bases, leaving 17 bases of the junction without a gene match. The CDR3 numbers 15 residues from cysteine through phenylalanine. Just the 45-base CDR3 DNA is kept, in frame starting at base 1. CDR1 and CDR2 were assigned from the germline V gene as MNHEY and SVGAGI. One collaborating source in Seattle enrolled patients during active infection and followed them longitudinally through the course of disease. Collaborating institutions collected whole blood in K2EDTA tubes following their own protocols. For TCRbeta analysis, collaborators shipped samples as frozen whole blood, isolated PBMCs, or DNA extracted from either of those sample types. The immunoSEQ Assay, a bias-controlled multiplex PCR, was used to amplify TCRbeta CDR3 regions from genomic DNA. The authors' analysis ran thus. Nucleated cell counts per sample were estimated from amplification of reference gene primers within the assay. Sequence reads were collapsed and filtered to measure the absolute abundance of every unique TCRbeta CDR3 rearrangement. For each sample, productive Simpson clonality was calculated as the square root of Simpson's diversity index across productive rearrangements. TCRdb took over this immuneACCESS table, retaining in-frame rearrangements with V and J assigned. Such tables are incomplete; in checked studies, under half of the missing clones stem from an unresolved V gene, and the remainder is unexplained. D and trimming were read from the DNA, whereas the V and J calls and clone size are those reported in that table. The sample contains roughly 200,000 clones, 75% to 90% of them found a single time. The ten top clones hold roughly 8.2% of the sample.

This sequence uses TRBV6-5 and TRBJ2-7, and TRBD1 matches 7 of the central bases. This TCR was sampled from an elderly woman with COVID-19, enrolled during active disease. The specimen sequenced was peripheral blood. In nucleotides, the sequence is TGTGCCAGCCGATCACAGGGGATCGGTGCAGGGGAGCAGTACTTC. The resulting protein is CASRSQGIGAGEQYF.